Shown below are 22 T cell receptor beta chains from a single sample sequenced in a study of control samples from healthy donors and cancer patients. The assay was immunoSEQ multiplex PCR, and TCRdb's table has in-frame clones only and misses some. The sample gives more than 65,000 clones, roughly 90% of which show up once; about 2% is in the top ten. Specimen: PBMCs. The receptors here all came from a woman aged 55-75 years with head and neck cancer.

V is TRBV28 and J is TRBJ1-1; possible D gene TRBD1, 6 bases. Between the trimmed V and J ends, which lost 2 bases and 3 bases, there was a span of 10 bases. This CDR3 contains 14 residues. Germline V CDR1 and CDR2: MDHEN, SYDVKM. CDR3 amino acids: CASSLRGIYTEAFF. The CDR3 DNA reads as TGTGCCAGCAGTTTAAGGGGGATCTACACTGAAGCTTTCTTT.

This chain joins TRBV6-5 and TRBJ2-1, with D perhaps being TRBD1 or TRBD2 (5 bases each). Trimming left V 8 bases short and J 4 bases short, with 9 bases between. The CDR3 totals 12 residues. Germline CDR1 MNHEY, CDR2 SVGAGI. The CDR3, as DNA: TGTGCCAGCCGGGACGGATACAATGAGCAGTTCTTC. Its translation: CASRDGYNEQFF.

This chain connects TRBV6-1 to TRBJ1-4; D perhaps matches TRBD1 (5 bases). From germline, CDR1 is MNHNS and CDR2 SASEGT. Trimming removed 3 bases at V and 8 bases at J, with 16 bases between. This CDR3 is built from 15 residues. The CDR3 is CASSDVGRGGEKLFF. CDR3 DNA sequence: TGTGCCAGCAGTGATGTCGGAAGGGGTGGGGAAAAACTGTTTTTT.

The genes are TRBV19 and TRBJ1-2; tentative D call: TRBD1 (6 bases). The CDR3 consists of 18 residues. The germline CDR1 and CDR2 sequences are LNHDA and SQIVND (reference sequence). Deletions cut 7 bases from V and 6 bases from J, with 30 bases between. CDR3 residues: CASTNFDRMPPSTNGYTF. For the CDR3, the DNA is TGTGCCAGTACTAATTTTGACAGGATGCCCCCCTCTACTAATGGCTACACCTTC.

This chain uses TRBV18 with TRBJ2-1, with a weak D call TRBD1 (5 bases). Trimming pared 6 bases from V and 5 bases from J, leaving 17 bases between. Germline V lookup: CDR1 KGHSH, CDR2 LQKENI. The length of the CDR3 is 15 residues. The CDR3, as DNA: TGTGCCAGCTCCCCCAGACAGAAGAAACACAATGAGCAGTTCTTC. Its protein is CASSPRQKKHNEQFF.

The genes are TRBV27 and TRBJ1-5, with TRBD1 as a possible D gene (5 bases). Trimming pared 7 bases from V and 5 bases from J, leaving 21 bases between. The germline V gene has CDR1 MNHEY and CDR2 SMNVEV (reference sequence). The CDR3 loop spans 16 amino acids. This chain's CDR3 is CASTTREAGFYQPQHF. In DNA, the CDR3 is TGTGCCAGCACGACGAGAGAGGCAGGGTTTTATCAGCCCCAGCATTTT.

The chain couples TRBV11-2 to TRBJ2-7, with a possible D match to TRBD1 (7 bases). Germline V lookup: CDR1 SGHAT, CDR2 FQNNGV. V shed 4 bases and J shed 7 bases, with 26 bases lying between them. The CDR3 is 17 residues long. CDR3 residues: CASSYQGVAVKRREQYF. The DNA for the CDR3 is TGTGCCAGCAGCTACCAGGGGGTAGCGGTAAAAAGGCGGGAGCAGTACTTC.

This chain connects TRBV6-5 to TRBJ2-7; D not resolved. CDR1 is MNHEY and CDR2 is SVGAGI in the germline V gene. This CDR3 region has 16 residues. Trimming stripped 0 bases from V and 2 bases from J, with 14 bases between. The CDR3 region is CASSYSSFSSAYEQYF. The CDR3 nucleotides are TGTGCCAGCAGTTACTCGAGTTTCAGTTCAGCCTACGAGCAGTACTTC.

This clone was counted once. The chain couples TRBV6-5 to TRBJ1-4, with 7 bases lining up with TRBD1. V trimming: 7 bases; J trimming: 1 base; junction bases outside the gene matches: 3. This CDR3 region has 14 residues. The germline CDR1 and CDR2 sequences are MNHEY and SVGAGI. Here the CDR3 DNA reads TGTGCCAGCACCGCAGGGGGAACTAATGAAAAACTGTTTTTT. Translation gives CASTAGGTNEKLFF.

CDR3 in amino acids: CASSLGQSDTEAFF. The CDR3 nucleotides read TGTGCCAGCAGTTTGGGACAGTCAGACACTGAAGCTTTCTTT. The V call is TRBV28, the J call TRBJ1-1; 7 nucleotides match TRBD1. Trimming removed 3 bases from V and 3 bases from J; junction bases left unmatched: 4. Germline V gene lookup returns CDR1 MDHEN and CDR2 SYDVKM. This CDR3 contains 14 residues. The complete variable domain, with remaining parts taken from reference TRBV28 and TRBJ1-1, reads DVKVTQSSRYLVKRTGEKVFLECVQDMDHENMFWYRQDPGLGLRLIYFSYDVKMKEKGDIPEGYSVSREKKERFSLILESASTNQTSMYLCASSLGQSDTEAFFGQGTRLTVV.

The gene calls are TRBV5-1 and TRBJ2-1, with 16 bases aligning to TRBD2. V lost 3 bases to trimming and J lost 10 bases; unmatched junction nucleotides: 4. The V gene's germline CDR1 is SGHRS and CDR2 YFSETQ. This CDR3 contains 15 residues. CDR3 residues: CASSWEGLAGGEQFF. The CDR3 DNA is TGCGCCAGCAGCTGGGAGGGACTAGCGGGAGGGGAGCAGTTCTTC.

The CDR3 DNA is TGTGCCAGCAGCTTCTTAGTGCTCGGGGTAACAGGTGAAAAACTGTTTTTT. It codes for CASSFLVLGVTGEKLFF. The chain carries TRBV7-9 and TRBJ1-4; TRBD1 might be the D (5 bases). V lost 3 bases and J lost 7, with 21 bases in between. The CDR3 totals 17 residues. The V gene's germline CDR1 is SEHNR and CDR2 FQNEAQ (reference sequence).

In nucleotides, the CDR3 is TGTGCCAGCAGTCCCGAAGTCTATATCCTGGAGGAGGCGAGGACAGATCAGCCCCAGCATTTT. It codes for CASSPEVYILEEARTDQPQHF. The chain carries TRBV28 and TRBJ1-5; TRBD1 might be the D (6 bases). Trimming pared 5 bases from V and 5 bases from J, leaving 34 bases between. The germline V gene encodes CDR1 MDHEN and CDR2 SYDVKM. This CDR3 is built from 21 residues.

The chain couples TRBV10-1 to TRBJ2-3, with D tentatively TRBD2 (6 bases). CDR3 length equals 14 residues. The germline gives CDR1 WNHNN, CDR2 SYGVQD (reference sequence). Trimming removed 5 bases at V and 2 bases at J, with 11 bases between. The chain's CDR3 is CASSKTSSTDTQYF. The CDR3, as DNA: TGCGCCAGCAGTAAGACTAGTTCCACAGATACGCAGTATTTT.

This clone was counted a few times. The gene calls are TRBV6-5 and TRBJ2-7; the D gene is possibly TRBD2 (6 bases). Trimming took off 7 bases at V and 0 bases at J, with 13 bases between the two ends. The CDR3 is made up of 14 amino acids. Germline-derived CDR1 and CDR2 are MNHEY and SVGAGI. CDR3 in amino acids: CASKDGSPSYEQYF. The CDR3 DNA follows: TGTGCCAGCAAGGACGGGAGTCCCTCCTACGAGCAGTACTTC.

The V call is TRBV28, the J call TRBJ2-7; 12 nucleotides agree with TRBD2. The CDR3 extends over 15 amino acids. From germline, CDR1 is MDHEN and CDR2 SYDVKM. With 4 bases clipped from V and 3 bases from J, the junction kept 4 bases outside the gene matches. The CDR3 nucleotides read TGTGCCAGCAGTTCGACTAGCGGGAGAGGCTACGAGCAGTACTTC. Protein sequence: CASSSTSGRGYEQYF.

V and J are TRBV10-3 and TRBJ2-5; 9 nucleotides agree with TRBD1. Trimming at V came to 4 bases and at J to 5 bases, leaving 5 bases not matched to a gene. This CDR3 spans 14 amino acids. CDR1 ENHRY and CDR2 SYGVKD come from the germline V gene. In DNA form, the CDR3 reads TGTGCCATCAGTGTGACAGGGGGGGGTGAGACCCAGTACTTC. Translating it yields CAISVTGGGETQYF.

This clone was seen a single time. This chain uses TRBV20-1 with TRBJ1-4; D ambiguous. Germline CDR1 reads DFQATT; CDR2 reads SNEGSKA (reference sequence). The germline V and J ends were trimmed by 6 bases and 8 bases, with 10 bases remaining between them. The CDR3 runs 11 residues. DNA of the CDR3: TGCAGTGCCCGTGAAGGGGAAAAACTGTTTTTT. It is translated as CSAREGEKLFF.

CDR3 coding DNA: TGTGCCAGCAGTGAAAGAAAAGGGTTCACTAGCGGAAGGTTCAATGAGCAGTTCTTC. The encoded protein is CASSERKGFTSGRFNEQFF. The J gene is TRBJ2-1, the V gene TRBV6-1, with 8 bases aligning to TRBD2. V shed 2 bases and J 6 bases; nucleotides not matched to a gene: 18. The germline gives CDR1 MNHNS, CDR2 SASEGT. The CDR3 sequence is 19 residues long.

V is TRBV19 and J is TRBJ2-3; possible D gene TRBD1, 5 bases. The germline V gene has CDR1 LNHDA and CDR2 SQIVND (reference sequence). Trimming cost V 5 bases and J 2 bases, with 11 bases left between them. The CDR3 extends over 14 amino acids. This CDR3 reads CASSQGYNTDTQYF. The CDR3 nucleotides read TGTGCCAGTAGTCAGGGCTACAACACAGATACGCAGTATTTT.

The V and J genes are TRBV19 and TRBJ1-1, with D maybe TRBD1 (6 bases). The CDR3 covers 16 residues. The germline V gene encodes CDR1 LNHDA and CDR2 SQIVND (reference sequence). V was cut by 1 base and J by 1 base, with 13 bases left in between. The CDR3 DNA sequence: TGTGCCAGTAGTATAGCCAGGGGTACCCAGAACACTGAAGCTTTCTTT. This gives the protein CASSIARGTQNTEAFF.

This sequence joins TRBV7-9 and TRBJ2-6; 11 bases map to TRBD2. After removal of 6 bases from V and 9 bases from J, the junction contained 19 bases not matched to a gene. Germline-derived CDR1 and CDR2 are SEHNR and FQNEAQ (reference sequence). The CDR3 totals 19 residues. The CDR3 DNA reads as TGTGCCAGCAGACGAATACCGGGACTAGCGGCCTCGAGGGACAACGTCCTGACTTTC. This gives the protein CASRRIPGLAASRDNVLTF.